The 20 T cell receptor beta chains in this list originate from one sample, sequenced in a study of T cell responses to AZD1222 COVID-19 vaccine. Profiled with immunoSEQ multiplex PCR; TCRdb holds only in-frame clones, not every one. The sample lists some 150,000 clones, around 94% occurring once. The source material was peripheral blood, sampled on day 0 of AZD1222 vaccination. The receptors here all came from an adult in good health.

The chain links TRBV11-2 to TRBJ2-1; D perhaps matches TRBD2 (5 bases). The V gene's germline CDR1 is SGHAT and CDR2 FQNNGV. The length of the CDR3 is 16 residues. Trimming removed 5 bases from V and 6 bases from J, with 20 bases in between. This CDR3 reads CASSVLVSGIGNEQFF. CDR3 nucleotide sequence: TGTGCCAGCAGCGTCCTTGTAAGCGGAATCGGCAATGAGCAGTTCTTC.

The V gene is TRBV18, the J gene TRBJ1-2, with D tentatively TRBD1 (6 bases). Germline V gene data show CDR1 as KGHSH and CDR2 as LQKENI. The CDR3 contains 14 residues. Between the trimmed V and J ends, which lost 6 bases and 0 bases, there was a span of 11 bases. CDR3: CASSKDSPNYGYTF. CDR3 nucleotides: TGTGCCAGCTCTAAGGACAGCCCTAACTATGGCTACACCTTC. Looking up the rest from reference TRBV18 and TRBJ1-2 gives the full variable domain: NAGVMQNPRHLVRRRGQEARLRCSPMKGHSHVYWYRQLPEEGLKFMVYLQKENIIDESGMPKERFSAEFPKEGPSILRIQQVVRGDSAAYFCASSKDSPNYGYTFGSGTRLTVV.

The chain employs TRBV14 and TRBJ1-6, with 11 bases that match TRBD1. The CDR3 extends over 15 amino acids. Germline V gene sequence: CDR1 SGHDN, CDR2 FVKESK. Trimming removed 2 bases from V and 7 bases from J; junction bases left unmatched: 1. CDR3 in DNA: TGTGCCAGCAGCCAAAGGACAGGGGGCAATTCACCCCTCCACTTT. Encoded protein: CASSQRTGGNSPLHF.

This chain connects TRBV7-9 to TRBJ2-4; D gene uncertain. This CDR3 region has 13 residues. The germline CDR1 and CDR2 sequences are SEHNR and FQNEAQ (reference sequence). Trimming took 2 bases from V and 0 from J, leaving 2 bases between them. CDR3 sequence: CASSLTAKNIQYF. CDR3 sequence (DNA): TGTGCCAGCAGCTTAACAGCCAAAAACATTCAGTACTTC. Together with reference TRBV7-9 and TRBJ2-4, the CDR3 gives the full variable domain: DTGVSQNPRHKITKRGQNVTFRCDPISEHNRLYWYRQTLGQGPEFLTYFQNEAQLEKSRLLSDRFSAERPKGSFSTLEIQRTEQGDSAMYLCASSLTAKNIQYFGAGTRLSVL.

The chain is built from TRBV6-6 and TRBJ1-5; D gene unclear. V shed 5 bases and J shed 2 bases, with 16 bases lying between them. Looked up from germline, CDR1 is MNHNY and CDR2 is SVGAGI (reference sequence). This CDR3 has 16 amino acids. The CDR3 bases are TGTGCCAGCAGTCCAACCCCTAGGCAGGGCAATCAGCCCCAGCATTTT. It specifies CASSPTPRQGNQPQHF.

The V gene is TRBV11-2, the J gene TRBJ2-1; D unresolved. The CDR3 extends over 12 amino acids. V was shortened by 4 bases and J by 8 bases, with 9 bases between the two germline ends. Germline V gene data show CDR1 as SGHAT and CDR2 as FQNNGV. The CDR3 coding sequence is TGTGCCAGCAGCTCCGGACCTTATGAGCAGTTCTTC. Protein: CASSSGPYEQFF.

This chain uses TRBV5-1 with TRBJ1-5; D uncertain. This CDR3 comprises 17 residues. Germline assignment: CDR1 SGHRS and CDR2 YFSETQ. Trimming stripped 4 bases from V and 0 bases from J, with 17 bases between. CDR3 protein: CASSPVPPRDSNQPQHF. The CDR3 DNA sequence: TGCGCCAGCAGCCCAGTACCTCCACGGGATAGCAATCAGCCCCAGCATTTT. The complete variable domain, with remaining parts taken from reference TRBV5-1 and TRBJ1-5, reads KAGVTQTPRYLIKTRGQQVTLSCSPISGHRSVSWYQQTPGQGLQFLFEYFSETQRNKGNFPGRFSGRQFSNSRSEMNVSTLELGDSALYLCASSPVPPRDSNQPQHFGDGTRLSIL.

CDR3 in DNA: TGTGCCAGTAGTATACAGGGCTATGGCTACACCTTC. It translates to CASSIQGYGYTF. This rearrangement joins TRBV19 to TRBJ1-2, with a possible D match to TRBD1 (5 bases). There are 12 residues in the CDR3. Germline V CDR1 and CDR2: LNHDA, SQIVND (reference sequence). Trimming took off 2 bases at V and 4 bases at J, with 5 bases between the two ends.

The CDR3 loop reads CASSEQGGGNEKLFF. DNA of the CDR3: TGTGCCAGCAGTGAACAGGGAGGGGGTAATGAAAAACTGTTTTTT. The chain recombines TRBV6-1 with TRBJ1-4; possible D gene TRBD1, 6 bases. The CDR3 runs to 15 residues. The V end was cut by 2 bases, the J end by 4 bases, with 11 bases between. Germline V gene lookup returns CDR1 MNHNS and CDR2 SASEGT.

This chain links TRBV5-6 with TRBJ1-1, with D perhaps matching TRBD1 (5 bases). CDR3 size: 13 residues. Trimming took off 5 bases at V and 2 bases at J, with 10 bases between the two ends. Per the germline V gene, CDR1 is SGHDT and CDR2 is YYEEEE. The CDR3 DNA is TGTGCCAGCAGTAAGGGGATAAACACTGAAGCTTTCTTT. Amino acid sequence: CASSKGINTEAFF. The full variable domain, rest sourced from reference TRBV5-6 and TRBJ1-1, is DAGVTQSPTHLIKTRGQQVTLRCSPKSGHDTVSWYQQALGQGPQFIFQYYEEEERQRGNFPDRFSGHQFPNYSSELNVNALLLGDSALYLCASSKGINTEAFFGQGTRLTVV.

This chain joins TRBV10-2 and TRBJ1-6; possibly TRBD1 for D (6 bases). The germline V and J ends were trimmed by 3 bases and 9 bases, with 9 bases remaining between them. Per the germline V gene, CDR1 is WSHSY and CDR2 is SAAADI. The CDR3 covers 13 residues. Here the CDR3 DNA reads TGCGCCAGCAGTGAAGACAGGAGTTCACCCCTCCACTTT. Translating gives CASSEDRSSPLHF.

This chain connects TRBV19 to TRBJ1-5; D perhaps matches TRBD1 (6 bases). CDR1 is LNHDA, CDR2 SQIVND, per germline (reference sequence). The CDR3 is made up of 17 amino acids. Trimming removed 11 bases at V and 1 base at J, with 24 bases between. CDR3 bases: TGTGCCTCAACCCGCCGGGGGGCATCATGGAGCAATCAGCCCCAGCATTTT. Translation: CASTRRGASWSNQPQHF.

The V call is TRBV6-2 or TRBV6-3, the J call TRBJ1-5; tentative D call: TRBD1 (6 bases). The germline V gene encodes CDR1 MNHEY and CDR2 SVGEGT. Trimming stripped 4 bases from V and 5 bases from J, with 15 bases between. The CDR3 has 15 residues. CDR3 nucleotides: TGTGCCAGCAGTTTACTACGGGGGGCCTATCAGCCCCAGCATTTT. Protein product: CASSLLRGAYQPQHF.

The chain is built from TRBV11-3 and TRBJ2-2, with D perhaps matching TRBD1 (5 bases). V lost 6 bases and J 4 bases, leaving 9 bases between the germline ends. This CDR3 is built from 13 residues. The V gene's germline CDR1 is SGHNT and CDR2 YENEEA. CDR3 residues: CASSTGITGELFF. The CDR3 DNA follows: TGTGCCAGCAGTACAGGTATCACCGGGGAGCTGTTTTTT.

CDR3 DNA sequence: TGTGCCAGCAGTTTGACAAATAGCCGGGCTGAAGCTTTCTTT. It translates to CASSLTNSRAEAFF. V usage is TRBV6-5 and J usage is TRBJ1-1; unclear D gene. This CDR3 is 14 amino acids long. The V gene's germline CDR1 is MNHEY and CDR2 SVGAGI. V was clipped by 4 bases and J by 6 bases, with 15 bases between them.

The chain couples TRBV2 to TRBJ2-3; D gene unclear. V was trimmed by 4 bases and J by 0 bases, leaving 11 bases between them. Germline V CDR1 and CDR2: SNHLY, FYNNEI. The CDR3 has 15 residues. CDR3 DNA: TGTGCCAGCAGTGTATTGGGTACAAGCACAGATACGCAGTATTTT. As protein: CASSVLGTSTDTQYF.

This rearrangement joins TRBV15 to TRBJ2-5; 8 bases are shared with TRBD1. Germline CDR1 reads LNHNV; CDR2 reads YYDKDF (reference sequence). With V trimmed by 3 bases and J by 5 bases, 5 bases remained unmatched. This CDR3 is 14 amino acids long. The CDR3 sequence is CATSSAGGGETQYF. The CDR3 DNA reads TGTGCCACCAGCAGTGCAGGGGGCGGGGAGACCCAGTACTTC.

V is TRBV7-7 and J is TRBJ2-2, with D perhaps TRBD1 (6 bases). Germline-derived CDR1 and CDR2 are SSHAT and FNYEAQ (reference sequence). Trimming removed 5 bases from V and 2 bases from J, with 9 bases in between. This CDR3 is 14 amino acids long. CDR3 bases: TGTGCCAGCAGCCCCGGGACAAACACCGGGGAGCTGTTTTTT. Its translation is CASSPGTNTGELFF.

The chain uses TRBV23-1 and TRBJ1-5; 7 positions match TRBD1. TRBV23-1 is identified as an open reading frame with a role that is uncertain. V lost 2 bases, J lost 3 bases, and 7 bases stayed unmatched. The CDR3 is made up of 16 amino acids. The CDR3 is CASSQTVDRDNQPQHF. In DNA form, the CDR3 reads TGCGCCAGCAGTCAAACCGTAGACAGGGACAATCAGCCCCAGCATTTT.

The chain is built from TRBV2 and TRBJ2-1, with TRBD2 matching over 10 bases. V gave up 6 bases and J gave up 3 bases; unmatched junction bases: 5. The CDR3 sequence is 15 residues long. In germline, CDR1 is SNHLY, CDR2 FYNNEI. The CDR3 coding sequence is TGTGCCAGCAGCTTAAGCGGGGGGGTCTACAATGAGCAGTTCTTC. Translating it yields CASSLSGGVYNEQFF.